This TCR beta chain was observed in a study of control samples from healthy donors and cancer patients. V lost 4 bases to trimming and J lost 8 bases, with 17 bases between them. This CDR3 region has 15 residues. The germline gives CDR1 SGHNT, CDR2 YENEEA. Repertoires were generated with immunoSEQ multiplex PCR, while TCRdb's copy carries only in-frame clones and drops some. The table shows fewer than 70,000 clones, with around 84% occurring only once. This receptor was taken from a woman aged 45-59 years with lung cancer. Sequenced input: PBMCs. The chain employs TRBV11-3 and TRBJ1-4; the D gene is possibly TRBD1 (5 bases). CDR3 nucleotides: TGTGCCAGCAGCTCGCCTCTGGGGGGAGGGGAAAAACTGTTTTTT. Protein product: CASSSPLGGGEKLFF.